This TCR beta chain was profiled in a study of blood T cell repertoires in COVID-19. Study details: Among Cohort 3 donors, those recovered had two negative PCRs, clearance, or symptom resolution. Samples came from the United States, Italy and Spain, spanning acute and convalescent COVID-19.

The study recruited people aged roughly 18 to 95 years across more than 20 US areas. As processed by the authors: By means of reference gene primer amplification, nucleated cell counts were estimated. Assay: immunoSEQ multiplex PCR; the TCRdb copy retains only in-frame clones and omits some. The DNA was the basis for D and trimming; V, J and clone size are from that table. The sample shows under 200,000 clones, 79% of them seen only once. The CDR3 loop spans 16 amino acids. In germline, CDR1 is SGHAT, CDR2 FQDESV (reference sequence). V lost 4 bases, J lost 4 bases, and 18 bases lay in between. This TCR derives from a woman in her 70s in a cohort exposed to, infected with or recovered from COVID-19 (not recorded which). The sample comprised PBMCs or T cells enriched from blood (not recorded which). The chain employs TRBV11-1 and TRBJ2-3; tentative D call: TRBD1 (7 bases). For the CDR3, the DNA is TGTGCCAGCAGCTCCGCGGGTGCCAGGGGGGCAGATACGCAGTATTTT. Translating gives CASSSAGARGADTQYF.